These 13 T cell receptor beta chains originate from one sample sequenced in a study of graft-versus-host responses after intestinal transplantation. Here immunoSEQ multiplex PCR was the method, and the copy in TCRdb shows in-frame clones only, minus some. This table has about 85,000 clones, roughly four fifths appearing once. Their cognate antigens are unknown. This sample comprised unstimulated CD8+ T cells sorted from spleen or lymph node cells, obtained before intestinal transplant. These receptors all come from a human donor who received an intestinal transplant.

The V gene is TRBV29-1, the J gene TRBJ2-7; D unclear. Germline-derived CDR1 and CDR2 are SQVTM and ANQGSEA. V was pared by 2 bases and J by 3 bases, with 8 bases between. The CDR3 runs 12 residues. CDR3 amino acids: CSVETQGYEQYF. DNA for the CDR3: TGCAGCGTTGAAACTCAAGGCTACGAGCAGTACTTC.

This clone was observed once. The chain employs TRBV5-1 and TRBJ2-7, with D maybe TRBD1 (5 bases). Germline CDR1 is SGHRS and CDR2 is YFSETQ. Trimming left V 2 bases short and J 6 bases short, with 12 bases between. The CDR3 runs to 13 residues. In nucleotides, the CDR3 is TGCGCCAGCAGCTTTTCCAGGGATGGCGAGCAGTACTTC. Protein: CASSFSRDGEQYF. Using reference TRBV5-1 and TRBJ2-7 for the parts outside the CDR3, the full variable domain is KAGVTQTPRYLIKTRGQQVTLSCSPISGHRSVSWYQQTPGQGLQFLFEYFSETQRNKGNFPGRFSGRQFSNSRSEMNVSTLELGDSALYLCASSFSRDGEQYFGPGTRLTVT.

This chain's CDR3 is CASSEGGTSGDNEQFF. CDR3 sequence (DNA): TGTGCCAGCAGTGAAGGGGGGACTAGCGGGGACAATGAGCAGTTCTTC. The chain joins TRBV2 to TRBJ2-1; 13 nucleotides line up with TRBD2. With 1 base clipped from V and 5 bases from J, the junction kept 2 bases outside the gene matches. The CDR3 is 16 amino acids. Germline lookup yields CDR1 SNHLY and CDR2 FYNNEI.

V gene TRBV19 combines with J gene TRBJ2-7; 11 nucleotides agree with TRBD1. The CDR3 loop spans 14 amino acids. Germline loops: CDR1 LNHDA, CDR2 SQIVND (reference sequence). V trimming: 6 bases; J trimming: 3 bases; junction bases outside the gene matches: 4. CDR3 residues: CASSPGQGGYEQYF. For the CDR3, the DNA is TGTGCCAGTAGCCCGGGACAGGGGGGCTACGAGCAGTACTTC.

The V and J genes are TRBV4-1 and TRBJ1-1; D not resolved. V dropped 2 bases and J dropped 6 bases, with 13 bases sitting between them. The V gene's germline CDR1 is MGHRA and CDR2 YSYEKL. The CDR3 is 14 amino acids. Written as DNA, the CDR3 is TGCGCCAGCAGCCAATTCTCGGGCCAGGCTGAAGCTTTCTTT. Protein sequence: CASSQFSGQAEAFF.

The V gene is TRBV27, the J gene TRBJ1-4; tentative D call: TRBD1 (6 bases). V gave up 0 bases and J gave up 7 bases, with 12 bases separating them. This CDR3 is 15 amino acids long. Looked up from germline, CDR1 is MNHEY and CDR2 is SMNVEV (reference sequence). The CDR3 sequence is CASSLSPGAGEKLFF. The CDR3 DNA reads TGTGCCAGCAGTTTATCGCCAGGGGCGGGTGAAAAACTGTTTTTT.

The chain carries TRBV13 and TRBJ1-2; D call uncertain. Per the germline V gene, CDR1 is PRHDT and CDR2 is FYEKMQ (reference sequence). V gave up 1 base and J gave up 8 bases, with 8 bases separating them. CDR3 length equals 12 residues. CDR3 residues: CASSLDLGGYTF. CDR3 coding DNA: TGTGCCAGCAGCTTAGACTTGGGGGGCTACACCTTC. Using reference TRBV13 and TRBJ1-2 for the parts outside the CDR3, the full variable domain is AAGVIQSPRHLIKEKRETATLKCYPIPRHDTVYWYQQGPGQDPQFLISFYEKMQSDKGSIPDRFSAQQFSDYHSELNMSSLELGDSALYFCASSLDLGGYTFGSGTRLTVV.

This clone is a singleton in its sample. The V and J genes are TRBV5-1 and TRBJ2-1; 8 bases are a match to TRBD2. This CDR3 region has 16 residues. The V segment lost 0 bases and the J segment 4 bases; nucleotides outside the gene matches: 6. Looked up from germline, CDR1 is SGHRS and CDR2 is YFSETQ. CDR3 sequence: CASSLVGGRPYNEQFF. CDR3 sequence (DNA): TGCGCCAGCAGCTTGGTTGGCGGGAGGCCGTACAATGAGCAGTTCTTC.

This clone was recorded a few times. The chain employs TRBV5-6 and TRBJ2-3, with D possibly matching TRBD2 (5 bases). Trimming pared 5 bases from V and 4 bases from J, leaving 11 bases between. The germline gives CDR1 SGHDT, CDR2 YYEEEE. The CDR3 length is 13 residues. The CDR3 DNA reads TGTGCCAGCAGTCGGGATGAGGCAGATACGCAGTATTTT. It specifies CASSRDEADTQYF.

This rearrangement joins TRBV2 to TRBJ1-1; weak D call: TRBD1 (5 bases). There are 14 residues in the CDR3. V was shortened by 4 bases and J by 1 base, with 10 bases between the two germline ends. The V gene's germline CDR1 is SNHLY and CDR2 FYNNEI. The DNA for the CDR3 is TGTGCCAGCAGTGGGGAGGGGAGGAACACTGAAGCTTTCTTT. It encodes CASSGEGRNTEAFF.

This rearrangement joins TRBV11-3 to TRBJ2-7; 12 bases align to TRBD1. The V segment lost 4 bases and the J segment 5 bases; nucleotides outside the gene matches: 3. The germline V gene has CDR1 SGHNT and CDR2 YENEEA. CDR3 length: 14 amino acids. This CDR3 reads CASSSGQGADEQYF. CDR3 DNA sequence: TGTGCCAGCAGCTCGGGACAGGGGGCCGACGAGCAGTACTTC.

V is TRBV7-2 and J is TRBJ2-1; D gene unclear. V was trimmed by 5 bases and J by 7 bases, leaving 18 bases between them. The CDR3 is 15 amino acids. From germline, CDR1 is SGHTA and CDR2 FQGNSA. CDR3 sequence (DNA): TGTGCCAGCAGCCTTCCTATATTCTCGCGAAATGAGCAGTTCTTC. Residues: CASSLPIFSRNEQFF.

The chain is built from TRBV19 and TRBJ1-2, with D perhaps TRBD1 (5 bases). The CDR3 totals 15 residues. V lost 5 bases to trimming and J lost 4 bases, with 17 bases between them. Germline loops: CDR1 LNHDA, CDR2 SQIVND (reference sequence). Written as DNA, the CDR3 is TGTGCCAGTAGTCCGACAGAGGATAACTTCTATGGCTACACCTTC. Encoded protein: CASSPTEDNFYGYTF.